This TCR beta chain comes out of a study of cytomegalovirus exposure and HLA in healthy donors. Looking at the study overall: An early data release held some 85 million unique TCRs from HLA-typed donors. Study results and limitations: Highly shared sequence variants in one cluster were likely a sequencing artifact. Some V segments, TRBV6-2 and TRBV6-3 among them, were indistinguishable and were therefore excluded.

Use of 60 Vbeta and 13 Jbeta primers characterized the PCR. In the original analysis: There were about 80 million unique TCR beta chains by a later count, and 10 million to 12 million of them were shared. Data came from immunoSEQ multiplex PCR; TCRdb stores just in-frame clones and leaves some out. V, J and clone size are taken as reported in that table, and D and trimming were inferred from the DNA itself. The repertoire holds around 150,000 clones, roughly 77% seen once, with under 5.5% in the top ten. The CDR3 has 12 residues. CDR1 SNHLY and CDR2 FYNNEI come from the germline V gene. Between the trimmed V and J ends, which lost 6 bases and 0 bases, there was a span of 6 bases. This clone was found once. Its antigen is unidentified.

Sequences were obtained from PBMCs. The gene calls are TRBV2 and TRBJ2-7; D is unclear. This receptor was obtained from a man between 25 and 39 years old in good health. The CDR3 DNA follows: TGTGCCAGCAGAATCGGCTCCTACGAGCAGTACTTC. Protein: CASRIGSYEQYF.